This T cell receptor beta chain is from a study of CD8+CD57+ T cells in acquired aplastic anemia. For the study at large: Sorted CD4+ and CD8+ cells gave a mean 3.2 ug DNA, range about 0.19 to 27.4 ug.

Notes on the study in general: Between patients and controls, around 31 CD8+ CDR3 sequences were found in common.

Many counts were recorded for this clonotype. Its specificity is unknown. Researchers used genomic DNA as the template to profile TCR beta VDJ and CDR3. Via MiXCR, TCRdb re-called the reads, giving one row per CDR3 protein. The sample includes 300,000 or so distinct CDR3 sequences, approximately 57% of them seen just once. CDR1 MGHRA and CDR2 YSYEKL come from the germline V gene. The CDR3 extends over 18 amino acids. Trimming cost V 0 bases and J 0 bases, with 12 bases left between them. The TCR comes from a human donor with severe aplastic anemia or a healthy control (not recorded which). Sequenced input: sorted CD4+, CD8+, or CD8+CD57+ T cells (not recorded which) from PBMCs. The rearrangement uses TRBV4-1 and TRBJ1-6; D gene unclear. CDR3 nucleotides: TGCGCCAGCAGCCAAGAAGGCGGGAGGAGCTCCTATAATTCACCCCTCCACTTT. This encodes CASSQEGGRSSYNSPLHF.